A single sample gave rise to the 28 T cell receptor beta chains below, sequenced in a study of blood T cell repertoires in COVID-19. Profiling relied on immunoSEQ multiplex PCR, and the TCRdb table lists in-frame clones only, not all of them. The sample yields 97,000 or so clones, about 86% seen once. The sample comprised peripheral blood. Every receptor here comes from a man between 60 and 75 years old with acute or convalescent COVID-19.

V usage is TRBV7-9 and J usage is TRBJ2-3; 10 nucleotides agree with TRBD1. The CDR3 spans 16 residues. From germline, CDR1 is SEHNR and CDR2 FQNEAQ (reference sequence). Trimming removed 4 bases from V and 2 bases from J; junction bases left unmatched: 6. The CDR3 sequence: CASSSETGGTTDTQYF. CDR3 sequence (DNA): TGTGCCAGCAGCTCTGAGACAGGGGGCACCACAGATACGCAGTATTTT. Full variable domain (remainder filled in from reference TRBV7-9 and TRBJ2-3): DTGVSQNPRHKITKRGQNVTFRCDPISEHNRLYWYRQTLGQGPEFLTYFQNEAQLEKSRLLSDRFSAERPKGSFSTLEIQRTEQGDSAMYLCASSSETGGTTDTQYFGPGTRLTVL.

The chain is built from TRBV6-1 and TRBJ2-7; D is perhaps TRBD1 (6 bases). V was clipped by 1 base and J by 5 bases, with 9 bases between them. The CDR3 runs 13 residues. Germline V gene sequence: CDR1 MNHNS, CDR2 SASEGT. The CDR3 coding sequence is TGTGCCAGCAGTGAAGTACAGGGCGACGAGCAGTACTTC. Translated: CASSEVQGDEQYF.

Many counts were recorded for this clone. This chain links TRBV5-5 with TRBJ1-5; TRBD1 aligns across 10 bases. Germline V gene sequence: CDR1 SGHKS, CDR2 YYEKEE (reference sequence). This CDR3 has 13 amino acids. After removal of 4 bases from V and 9 bases from J, the junction contained 4 bases not matched to a gene. The CDR3 loop is CASSGTGDGPQHF. The CDR3 bases are TGTGCCAGCAGCGGGACAGGGGATGGGCCCCAGCATTTT.

The chain joins TRBV6-2 or TRBV6-3 to TRBJ2-4, with TRBD2 as a possible D gene (5 bases). The CDR3 covers 15 residues. CDR1 MNHEY and CDR2 SVGEGT come from the germline V gene. V was clipped by 0 bases and J by 6 bases, with 12 bases between them. CDR3 nucleotides: TGTGCCAGCAGTTACTCTGAGGGCGCAGGAAACATTCAGTACTTC. This codes for CASSYSEGAGNIQYF.

The CDR3 reads CASSYDSSYGYTF. CDR3 coding DNA: TGCGCCAGCAGCTACGACAGCTCCTATGGCTACACCTTC. The chain is built from TRBV5-1 and TRBJ1-2; the D gene is possibly TRBD1 (5 bases). Germline V lookup: CDR1 SGHRS, CDR2 YFSETQ. V shed 3 bases and J shed 4 bases, with 10 bases lying between them. There are 13 residues in the CDR3.

The V and J genes are TRBV11-3 and TRBJ1-4; 7 bases line up with TRBD1. Per the germline V gene, CDR1 is SGHNT and CDR2 is YENEEA. Losses at the gene ends were 4 bases for V and 3 bases for J; bases not matched to a gene: 5. The CDR3 sequence is 15 residues long. The CDR3, as DNA: TGTGCCAGCAGCTACAGGGGCGAGGCTAATGAAAAACTGTTTTTT. It codes for CASSYRGEANEKLFF.

In regard to this clone: This specimen includes other DNA sequences encoding the same CDR3. The chain joins TRBV5-1 to TRBJ2-1; the match to TRBD1 covers 9 bases. Germline CDR1 and CDR2: SGHRS and YFSETQ. Trimming at V came to 3 bases and at J to 6 bases, leaving 7 bases not matched to a gene. The CDR3 spans 15 residues. CDR3 nucleotides: TGCGCCAGCAGCTCGGGACAGGGCCCTGCCAATGAGCAGTTCTTC. This gives the protein CASSSGQGPANEQFF.

The chain has TRBV5-1 and TRBJ2-7; 13 positions agree with TRBD2. Losses at the gene ends were 4 bases for V and 0 bases for J; bases not matched to a gene: 13. Germline lookup yields CDR1 SGHRS and CDR2 YFSETQ. This CDR3 is 19 amino acids long. Here the CDR3 reads CASSQQGLAGPPFSYEQYF. CDR3 DNA: TGCGCCAGCAGCCAGCAGGGACTAGCGGGGCCTCCTTTCTCCTACGAGCAGTACTTC.

This sequence joins TRBV6-5 and TRBJ1-1; D remains unclear. The CDR3 runs 14 residues. CDR1 and CDR2 (germline): MNHEY, SVGAGI. Trimming pared 10 bases from V and 4 bases from J, leaving 19 bases between. The CDR3 sequence is CATCENVIPTEAFF. CDR3 coding DNA: TGTGCCACCTGCGAGAATGTGATACCCACTGAAGCTTTCTTT.

The chain uses TRBV19 and TRBJ1-6; weak D call: TRBD1 (6 bases). Germline CDR1 LNHDA, CDR2 SQIVND (reference sequence). The CDR3 extends over 13 amino acids. Trimming pared 8 bases from V and 8 bases from J, leaving 13 bases between. The DNA for the CDR3 is TGTGCCAGTGCTGGACAGCCGTATTCACCCCTCCACTTT. This gives the protein CASAGQPYSPLHF. Full variable domain (rest looked up from reference TRBV19 and TRBJ1-6): DGGITQSPKYLFRKEGQNVTLSCEQNLNHDAMYWYRQDPGQGLRLIYYSQIVNDFQKGDIAEGYSVSREKKESFPLTVTSAQKNPTAFYLCASAGQPYSPLHFGNGTRLTVT.

This chain connects TRBV15 to TRBJ1-2; D unclear. V gave up 4 bases and J gave up 6 bases, with 12 bases separating them. Per the germline V gene, CDR1 is LNHNV and CDR2 is YYDKDF (reference sequence). This CDR3 is built from 13 residues. The chain's CDR3 is CATSKGSGNGYTF. The CDR3 DNA reads TGTGCCACCAGCAAAGGGAGCGGGAATGGCTACACCTTC.

A few counts support this clone. This chain links TRBV27 with TRBJ2-7; the D gene is possibly TRBD2 (6 bases). This CDR3 has 14 amino acids. In germline, CDR1 is MNHEY, CDR2 SMNVEV (reference sequence). Trimming removed 3 bases at V and 2 bases at J, with 11 bases between. CDR3 sequence: CASSFKPGAYEQYV. The DNA for the CDR3 is TGTGCCAGCAGTTTCAAACCGGGGGCCTACGAGCAGTACGTC.

The V gene is TRBV5-1, the J gene TRBJ2-1; TRBD2 matches at 10 bases. Germline V lookup: CDR1 SGHRS, CDR2 YFSETQ. This CDR3 has 15 amino acids. Trimming took 4 bases from V and 7 from J; bases not matched to a gene: 8. Here the CDR3 DNA reads TGCGCCAGCAGCCCCAGCGGGGGGGCCGGGAATGAGCAGTTCTTC. Its translation: CASSPSGGAGNEQFF.

The chain is built from TRBV6-1 and TRBJ2-7, with D maybe TRBD2 (6 bases). V was shortened by 1 base and J by 3 bases, with 19 bases between the two germline ends. Germline V gene lookup returns CDR1 MNHNS and CDR2 SASEGT. The CDR3 runs to 17 residues. The CDR3 sequence is CASSEGRGVRGDYEQYF. CDR3 nucleotide sequence: TGTGCCAGCAGTGAAGGACGCGGGGTACGGGGTGACTACGAGCAGTACTTC.

The sample holds one count of this clone. The genes are TRBV7-3 and TRBJ2-2; D is uncertain. Germline CDR1 and CDR2: SGHTA and FQGTGA. This CDR3 region has 13 residues. With 5 bases removed from V and 7 bases from J, the gap between germline ends came to 11 bases. CDR3 protein: CASSPRRDGELFF. CDR3 DNA sequence: TGTGCCAGCAGCCCCCGCCGAGACGGGGAGCTGTTTTTT.

The chain recombines TRBV10-3 with TRBJ2-5; 9 bases match TRBD1. V was clipped by 10 bases and J by 4 bases; unmatched bases: 7. CDR3 length: 13 residues. Germline lookup yields CDR1 ENHRY and CDR2 SYGVKD. CDR3 region: CATNRGQRETQYF. CDR3 nucleotides: TGTGCCACTAACAGGGGGCAAAGAGAGACCCAGTACTTC.

This clone was observed a single time. CDR3 residues: CASSGEGSYNEQFF. The CDR3 coding sequence is TGTGCCAGCAGCGGTGAGGGCTCCTACAATGAGCAGTTCTTC. The genes are TRBV11-3 and TRBJ2-1; maybe TRBD2 (5 bases). The CDR3 totals 14 residues. The germline CDR1 and CDR2 sequences are SGHNT and YENEEA. With 5 bases removed from V and 0 bases from J, the gap between germline ends came to 8 bases. Based on the CDR3 plus reference TRBV11-3 and TRBJ2-1, the full variable domain is EAGVVQSPRYKIIEKKQPVAFWCNPISGHNTLYWYLQNLGQGPELLIRYENEEAVDDSQLPKDRFSAERLKGVDSTLKIQPAELGDSAVYLCASSGEGSYNEQFFGPGTRLTVL.

The J gene is TRBJ1-6, the V gene TRBV28; maybe TRBD1 (5 bases). V lost 8 bases, J lost 9 bases, and 20 bases lay in between. The germline V gene encodes CDR1 MDHEN and CDR2 SYDVKM. The CDR3 runs to 15 residues. CDR3 in DNA: TGTGCCAGCCAAACCCCGGGGGAGTGGGTTTCACCCCTCCACTTT. Encoded protein: CASQTPGEWVSPLHF.

The chain employs TRBV7-8 and TRBJ2-7, with 10 bases matching TRBD1. The CDR3 is made up of 15 amino acids. The ends lost 2 bases at V and 3 bases at J; junction bases unmatched: 4. CDR1 SGHVS and CDR2 FQNEAQ come from the germline V gene. CDR3 sequence: CASSLTGTGVYEQYF. The CDR3 DNA is TGTGCCAGCAGCTTAACCGGGACAGGGGTCTACGAGCAGTACTTC.

CDR3 protein: CASSQEPGANYGYTF. The CDR3 nucleotides read TGCGCCAGCAGCCAAGAACCAGGGGCTAACTATGGCTACACCTTC. This rearrangement joins TRBV4-1 to TRBJ1-2, with a possible D match to TRBD1 (6 bases). The CDR3 runs to 15 residues. From germline, CDR1 is MGHRA and CDR2 YSYEKL. The germline V and J ends were trimmed by 0 bases and 0 bases, with 8 bases remaining between them.

The V and J genes are TRBV11-2 and TRBJ1-2; the match to TRBD1 covers 12 bases. The CDR3 length is 14 residues. Germline V CDR1 and CDR2: SGHAT, FQNNGV. The V and J ends lost 7 bases and 8 bases, in that order; junction bases with no gene match: 8. The CDR3 here is CASNQGQGAQGYTF. The CDR3, as DNA: TGTGCCAGCAACCAGGGACAGGGGGCTCAGGGCTACACCTTC.

J is TRBJ1-1 and V is TRBV7-9; no reliable D call. The ends were cut back, 5 bases at V and 1 base at J, with 5 bases in the middle. This CDR3 region has 12 residues. CDR1 is SEHNR, CDR2 FQNEAQ, per germline (reference sequence). The CDR3 loop is CASSRGNTEAFF. CDR3 bases: TGTGCCAGCAGCCGAGGGAACACTGAAGCTTTCTTT.

This chain joins TRBV3-1 (or the pseudogene TRBV3-2) and TRBJ2-7; 13 nucleotides align to TRBD2. Looked up from germline, CDR1 is LGHDT and CDR2 is YNNKEL (reference sequence). The V segment lost 5 bases and the J segment 2 bases; nucleotides outside the gene matches: 6. The CDR3 totals 16 residues. The CDR3 protein is CASSKSTSGGTYEQYF. The CDR3 DNA is TGTGCCAGCAGCAAATCGACTAGCGGGGGGACCTACGAGCAGTACTTC.

The gene calls are TRBV18 and TRBJ1-1, with D perhaps matching TRBD1 (6 bases). The CDR3 covers 15 residues. Trimming stripped 6 bases from V and 1 base from J, with 15 bases between. Germline V CDR1 and CDR2: KGHSH, LQKENI. The CDR3 sequence: CASSLEQGRNTEAFF. CDR3 DNA sequence: TGTGCCAGCTCCCTCGAACAGGGCCGGAACACTGAAGCTTTCTTT.

This sequence joins TRBV10-3 and TRBJ2-7, with 10 nucleotides matching TRBD1. The CDR3 runs 18 residues. After removal of 0 bases from V and 0 bases from J, the junction contained 8 bases not matched to a gene. CDR1 and CDR2 (germline): ENHRY, SYGVKD. CDR3 residues: CAISESTVGQGISYEQYV. Here the CDR3 DNA reads TGTGCCATCAGTGAGTCGACCGTGGGACAGGGGATCTCCTACGAGCAGTACGTC.

The chain uses TRBV4-2 and TRBJ2-2, with 9 bases fitting TRBD1. This CDR3 spans 16 amino acids. J was trimmed by 6 bases and V by 0 bases; bases with no gene match: 5. CDR1 LGHNA and CDR2 YNFKEQ come from the germline V gene. The CDR3 reads CASSQDGDRASGELFF. The CDR3, as DNA: TGTGCCAGCAGCCAAGATGGGGACAGGGCTTCCGGGGAGCTGTTTTTT.

This rearrangement joins TRBV5-4 to TRBJ1-1; 9 bases match TRBD1. Germline V gene lookup returns CDR1 SGHNT and CDR2 YYREEE (reference sequence). The CDR3 runs to 12 residues. V shed 0 bases, J shed 14 bases, and the junction held 5 bases outside the gene matches. The CDR3 region has the DNA TGTGCCAGCAGCTTGGAGACAGGGGGTATCTTCTTT. Residues: CASSLETGGIFF.

This chain links TRBV24-1 with TRBJ2-1; 8 nucleotides line up with TRBD1. This CDR3 is 16 amino acids long. Germline assignment: CDR1 KGHDR and CDR2 SFDVKD. Trimming at V came to 2 bases and at J to 7 bases, leaving 9 bases not matched to a gene. Here the CDR3 reads CATSDSSGTGWNEQFF. For the CDR3, the DNA is TGTGCCACCAGTGATTCGTCCGGGACAGGATGGAATGAGCAGTTCTTC.